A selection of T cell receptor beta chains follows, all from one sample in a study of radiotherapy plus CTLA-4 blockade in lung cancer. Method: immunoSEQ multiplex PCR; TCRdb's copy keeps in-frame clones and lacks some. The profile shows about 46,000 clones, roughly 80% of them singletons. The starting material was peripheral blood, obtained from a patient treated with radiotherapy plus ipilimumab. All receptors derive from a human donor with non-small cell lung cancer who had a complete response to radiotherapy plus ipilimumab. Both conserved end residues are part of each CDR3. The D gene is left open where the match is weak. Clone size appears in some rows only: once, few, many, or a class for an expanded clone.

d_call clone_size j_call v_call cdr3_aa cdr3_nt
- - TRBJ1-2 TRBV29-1 CSVLSRAPGYTF TGCAGCGTTCTATCCAGGGCCCCTGGCTACACCTTC
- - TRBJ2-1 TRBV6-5 CATMPLTSYNEQFF TGTGCCACCATGCCTCTAACCTCCTACAATGAGCAGTTCTTC
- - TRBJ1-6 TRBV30 CAWSVRAGDSPLHF TGTGCCTGGAGTGTACGGGCAGGGGACTCACCCCTCCACTTT
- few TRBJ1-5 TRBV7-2 CASSSKQRAEGNQPQHF TGTGCCAGCAGCTCCAAACAGAGGGCAGAAGGCAATCAGCCCCAGCATTTT
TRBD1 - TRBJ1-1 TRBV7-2 CASSVRSGTGKLNTEAFF TGTGCCAGCAGCGTACGCTCCGGGACAGGGAAGTTGAACACTGAAGCTTTCTTT
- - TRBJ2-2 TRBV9 CASSGTGGPGELFF TGTGCCAGCAGCGGAACCGGGGGTCCCGGGGAGCTGTTTTTT
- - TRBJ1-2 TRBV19 CASSIVQGRVYGYTF TGTGCCAGTAGTATAGTCCAGGGGCGCGTCTATGGCTACACCTTC
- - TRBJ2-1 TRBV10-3 CAISQGEVTYNEQFF TGTGCCATCTCCCAGGGGGAGGTAACCTACAATGAGCAGTTCTTC
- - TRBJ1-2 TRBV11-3 CASSQGQGGYTF TGTGCCAGCAGCCAAGGACAAGGTGGCTACACCTTC
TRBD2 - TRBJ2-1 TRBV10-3 CAALTSGGGGEQFF TGTGCCGCTTTGACTAGCGGGGGGGGAGGAGAGCAGTTCTTC
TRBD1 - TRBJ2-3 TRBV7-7 CASSHRQGASPDTQYF TGTGCTAGCAGCCATCGACAGGGGGCCTCTCCAGATACGCAGTATTTT
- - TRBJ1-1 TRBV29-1 CSAQGSQNTEAFF TGCAGCGCCCAAGGGAGTCAGAACACTGAAGCTTTCTTT
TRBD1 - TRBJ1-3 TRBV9 CASSATGGTSGNTIYF TGTGCCAGCAGCGCCACAGGGGGGACCTCTGGAAACACCATATATTTT
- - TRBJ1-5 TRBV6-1 CASSESGRLDSNQPQHF TGTGCCAGCAGTGAAAGTGGGAGACTTGATAGCAATCAGCCCCAGCATTTT
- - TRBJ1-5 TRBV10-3 CAISESGAASNQPQHF TGTGCCATCAGTGAGTCGGGGGCGGCGAGCAATCAGCCCCAGCATTTT
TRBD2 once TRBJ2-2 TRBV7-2 CASSTSGTSGTGELFF TGTGCCAGCAGCACAAGTGGGACTAGTGGCACCGGGGAGCTGTTTTTT
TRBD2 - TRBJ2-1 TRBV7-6 CASSFLTGTTYNEQFF TGTGCCAGCAGCTTCCTCACCGGGACTACCTACAATGAGCAGTTCTTC
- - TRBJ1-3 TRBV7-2 CASSLGTAGSGNTIYF TGTGCCAGCAGCTTAGGGACTGCGGGATCTGGAAACACCATATATTTT
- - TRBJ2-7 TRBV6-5 CASSFLRVAEQYF TGTGCCAGCAGTTTCCTACGAGTCGCCGAGCAGTACTTC
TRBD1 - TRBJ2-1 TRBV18 CASSRLRGQMLNNEQFF TGTGCCAGCTCACGACTCAGGGGGCAGATGTTGAACAATGAGCAGTTCTTC
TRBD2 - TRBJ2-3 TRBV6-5 CASSQAGGPPDTQYF TGTGCCAGCAGCCAAGCGGGGGGGCCCCCAGATACGCAGTATTTT
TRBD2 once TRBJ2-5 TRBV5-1 CASSPGLAGGPSLLQETQYF TGCGCCAGCAGCCCAGGACTAGCGGGGGGACCAAGTCTGCTGCAAGAGACCCAGTACTTC